The 8 T cell receptor beta chains reported below all come from one sample, sequenced in a study of somatic mutations in cytotoxic T cells in rheumatoid arthritis. Libraries were prepared by immunoSEQ multiplex PCR; TCRdb keeps only in-frame clonotypes and omits some of them. There are 27,000 or so clones in the sample; around nine tenths occur only once, and approximately 9.4% lies in the top ten. Sequenced input: CD8+ T cells sorted from blood. The receptor source for this set is an adult with rheumatoid arthritis.

The chain recombines TRBV10-2 with TRBJ2-2; D call uncertain. V was pared by 5 bases and J by 6 bases, with 10 bases between. The CDR3 loop spans 13 amino acids. Per germline, CDR1 WSHSY and CDR2 SAAADI. This CDR3 is CASSSGYAGELFF. As DNA, the CDR3 is TGCGCCAGCAGTTCCGGGTACGCCGGGGAGCTGTTTTTT.

The chain carries TRBV4-3 and TRBJ2-1; 8 bases map to TRBD2. Trimming cost V 4 bases and J 7 bases; bases outside gene matches: 9. CDR3 size: 15 residues. Germline V CDR1 and CDR2: LGHNA, YSLEER. CDR3 amino acids: CASSRARGGGNEQFF. The DNA of the CDR3 is TGCGCCAGCAGCCGAGCTCGGGGCGGGGGGAATGAGCAGTTCTTC.

In nucleotides, the CDR3 is TGTGCCAGCAGCCAGATCCAGGGGCTGGGGGAAAAACTGTTTTTT. This sequence encodes CASSQIQGLGEKLFF. This sequence joins TRBV11-2 and TRBJ1-4; D is possibly TRBD1 (6 bases). Germline values: CDR1 SGHAT, CDR2 FQNNGV. Trimming removed 5 bases from V and 8 bases from J, with 18 bases in between. The CDR3 loop spans 15 amino acids.

The chain couples TRBV4-3 to TRBJ1-2; 7 bases fit TRBD1. Germline V gene sequence: CDR1 LGHNA, CDR2 YSLEER. The CDR3 spans 14 residues. Trimming at V came to 3 bases and at J to 4 bases, leaving 5 bases not matched to a gene. The CDR3 is CASSHQGGIYGYTF. In DNA form, the CDR3 reads TGCGCCAGCAGCCATCAGGGGGGGATCTATGGCTACACCTTC.

This chain connects TRBV5-1 to TRBJ1-1; possible D gene TRBD1, 5 bases. The CDR3 consists of 14 residues. Per germline, CDR1 SGHRS and CDR2 YFSETQ. V was trimmed by 4 bases and J by 1 base, leaving 11 bases between them. CDR3 coding DNA: TGCGCCAGCAGCCCCGGGACGTCGAACACTGAAGCTTTCTTT. Amino acids: CASSPGTSNTEAFF.

The V and J genes are TRBV7-2 and TRBJ2-2; 10 positions agree with TRBD1. The CDR3 has 16 residues. Germline V gene lookup returns CDR1 SGHTA and CDR2 FQGNSA. V lost 4 bases and J lost 3; bases outside the gene matches: 5. The CDR3 is CASSSFGQGDTGELFF. Here the CDR3 DNA reads TGTGCCAGCAGCTCCTTCGGACAGGGGGACACCGGGGAGCTGTTTTTT.

V is TRBV5-5 and J is TRBJ1-4; D not certain. Germline values: CDR1 SGHKS, CDR2 YYEKEE (reference sequence). V lost 4 bases and J 0 bases, leaving 10 bases between the germline ends. This CDR3 is 15 amino acids long. CDR3 DNA: TGTGCCAGCAGCCTGCCGGCGGCAACTAATGAAAAACTGTTTTTT. Translating it yields CASSLPAATNEKLFF.

V and J are TRBV19 and TRBJ1-2; D is perhaps TRBD1 (5 bases). The CDR3 has 14 amino acids. V was pared by 5 bases and J by 6 bases, with 16 bases between. The germline gives CDR1 LNHDA, CDR2 SQIVND (reference sequence). The CDR3, as DNA: TGTGCCAGTAGTCCGTCCGGGGGTTCCCATGGCTACACCTTC. Its protein product is CASSPSGGSHGYTF.